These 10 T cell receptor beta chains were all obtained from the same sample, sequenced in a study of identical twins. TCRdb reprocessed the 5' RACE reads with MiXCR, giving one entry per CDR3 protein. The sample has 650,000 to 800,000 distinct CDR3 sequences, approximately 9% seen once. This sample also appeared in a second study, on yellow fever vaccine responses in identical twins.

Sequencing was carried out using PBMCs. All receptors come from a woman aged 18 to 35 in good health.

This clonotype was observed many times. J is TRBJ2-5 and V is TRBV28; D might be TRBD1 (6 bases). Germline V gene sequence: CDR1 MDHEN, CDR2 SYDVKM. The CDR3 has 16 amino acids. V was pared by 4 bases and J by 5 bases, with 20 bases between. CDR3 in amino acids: CASSSQGRTSMETQYF. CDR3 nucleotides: TGTGCCAGCAGTTCGCAGGGGCGGACATCAATGGAGACCCAGTACTTC.

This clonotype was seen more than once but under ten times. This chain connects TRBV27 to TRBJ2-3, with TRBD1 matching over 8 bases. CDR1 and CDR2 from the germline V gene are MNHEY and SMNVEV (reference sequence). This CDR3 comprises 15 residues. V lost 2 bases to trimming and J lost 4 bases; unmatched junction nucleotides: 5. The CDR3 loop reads CASSLDRGEADTQYF. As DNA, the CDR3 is TGTGCCAGCAGTTTAGACAGGGGTGAGGCAGATACGCAGTATTTT.

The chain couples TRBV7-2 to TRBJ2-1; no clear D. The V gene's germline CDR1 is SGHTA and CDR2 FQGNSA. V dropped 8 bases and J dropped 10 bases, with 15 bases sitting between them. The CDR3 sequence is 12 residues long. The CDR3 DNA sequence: TGTGCCAGCGGAATAGTGGCACCAGAGCAGTTCTTC. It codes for CASGIVAPEQFF.

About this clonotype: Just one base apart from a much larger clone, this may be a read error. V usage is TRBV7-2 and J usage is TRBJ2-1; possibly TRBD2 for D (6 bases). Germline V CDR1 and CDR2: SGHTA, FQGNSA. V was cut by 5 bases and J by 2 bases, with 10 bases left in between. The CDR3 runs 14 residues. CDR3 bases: TGTACCAGCAGCCCCGGGGGTACCTACAATGAGCAGTTCTTC. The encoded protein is CTSSPGGTYNEQFF. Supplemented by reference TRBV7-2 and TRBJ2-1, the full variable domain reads GAGVSQSPSNKVTEKGKDVELRCDPISGHTALYWYRQSLGQGLEFLIYFQGNSAPDKSGLPSDRFSAERTGGSVSTLTIQRTQQEDSAVYLCTSSPGGTYNEQFFGPGTRLTVL.

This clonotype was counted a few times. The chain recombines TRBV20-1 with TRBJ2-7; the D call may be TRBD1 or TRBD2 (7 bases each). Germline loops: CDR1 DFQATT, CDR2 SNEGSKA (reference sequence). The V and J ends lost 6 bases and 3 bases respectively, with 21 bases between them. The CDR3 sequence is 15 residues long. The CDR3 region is CSASTGGQRNYEQYF. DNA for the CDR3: TGCAGTGCCTCTACGGGGGGACAGCGAAACTACGAGCAGTACTTC.

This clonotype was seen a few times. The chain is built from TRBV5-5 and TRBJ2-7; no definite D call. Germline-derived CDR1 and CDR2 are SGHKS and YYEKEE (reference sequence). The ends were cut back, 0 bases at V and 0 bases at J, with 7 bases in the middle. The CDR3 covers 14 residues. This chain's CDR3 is CASSLGMTSYEQYF. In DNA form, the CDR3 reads TGTGCCAGCAGCTTGGGGATGACCTCCTACGAGCAGTACTTC.

DNA of the CDR3: TGTGCCAGCTCACCAAAAATTGTGGCAGAGCAGTACTTC. Residues: CASSPKIVAEQYF. The rearrangement joins TRBV18 to TRBJ2-7; no firm D call. CDR1 and CDR2 from the germline V gene are KGHSH and LQKENI. Trimming took 2 bases from V and 7 from J, leaving 12 bases between them. This CDR3 spans 13 amino acids. The full variable domain, with the rest looked up from reference TRBV18 and TRBJ2-7, is NAGVMQNPRHLVRRRGQEARLRCSPMKGHSHVYWYRQLPEEGLKFMVYLQKENIIDESGMPKERFSAEFPKEGPSILRIQQVVRGDSAAYFCASSPKIVAEQYFGPGTRLTVT.

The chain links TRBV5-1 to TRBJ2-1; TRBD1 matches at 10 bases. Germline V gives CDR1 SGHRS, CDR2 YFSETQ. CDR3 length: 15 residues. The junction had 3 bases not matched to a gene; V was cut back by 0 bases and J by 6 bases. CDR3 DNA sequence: TGCGCCAGCAGCTTGGTGGGACAGGGGCCCAATGAGCAGTTCTTC. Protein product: CASSLVGQGPNEQFF.

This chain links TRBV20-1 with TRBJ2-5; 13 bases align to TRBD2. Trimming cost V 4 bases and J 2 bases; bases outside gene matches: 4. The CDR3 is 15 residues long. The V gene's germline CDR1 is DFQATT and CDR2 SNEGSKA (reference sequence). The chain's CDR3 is CSAKPGLAGQETQYF. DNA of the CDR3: TGCAGTGCTAAACCGGGACTAGCGGGGCAAGAGACCCAGTACTTC.

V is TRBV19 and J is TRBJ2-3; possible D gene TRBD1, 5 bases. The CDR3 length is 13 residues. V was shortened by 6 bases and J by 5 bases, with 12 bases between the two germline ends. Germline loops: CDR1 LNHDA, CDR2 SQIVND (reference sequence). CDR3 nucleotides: TGTGCCAGTAGCAAGAATAGGGGAGATACGCAGTATTTT. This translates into CASSKNRGDTQYF.